Given below is one T cell receptor (beta chain) in context. No antigen is known for it. The entry originates in a study of graft-versus-host responses after intestinal transplantation. Overall study: Each recipient received anti-thymocyte globulin induction, then tacrolimus and steroids for about 3 years. General study points: High graft-versus-host to host-versus-graft T cell clonal ratios marked allografts of patients with graft-donor macrochimerism.

Trimming stripped 1 base from V and 1 base from J, with 10 bases between. The germline V gene has CDR1 MNHEY and CDR2 SMNVEV (reference sequence). CDR3 length: 15 amino acids. TCRdb keeps only in-frame clones here, not all; method: immunoSEQ multiplex PCR. The data hold 30,000 to 35,000 clones, with roughly 80% observed a single time. The chain employs TRBV27 and TRBJ1-1; D uncertain. The material was unstimulated CD8+ T cells sorted from spleen or lymph node cells, obtained before intestinal transplant. This sequence was found in a human donor who received an intestinal transplant. Written as DNA, the CDR3 is TGTGCCAGCAGTTTATGGAGGGATGGGAACACTGAAGCTTTCTTT. Encoded protein: CASSLWRDGNTEAFF.